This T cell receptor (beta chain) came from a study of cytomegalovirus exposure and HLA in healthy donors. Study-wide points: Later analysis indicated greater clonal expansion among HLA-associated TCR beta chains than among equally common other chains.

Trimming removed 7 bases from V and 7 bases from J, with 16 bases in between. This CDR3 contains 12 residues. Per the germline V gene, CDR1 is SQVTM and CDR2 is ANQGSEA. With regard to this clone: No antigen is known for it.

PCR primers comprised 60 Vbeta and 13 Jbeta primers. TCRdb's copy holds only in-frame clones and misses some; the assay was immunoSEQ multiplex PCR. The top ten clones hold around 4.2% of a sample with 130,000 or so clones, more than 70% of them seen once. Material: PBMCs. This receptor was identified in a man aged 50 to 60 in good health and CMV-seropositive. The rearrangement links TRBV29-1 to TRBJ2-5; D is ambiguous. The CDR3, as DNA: TGCAGCGCCGTGACTTGGAAAGGGACCCAGTACTTC. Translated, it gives CSAVTWKGTQYF.